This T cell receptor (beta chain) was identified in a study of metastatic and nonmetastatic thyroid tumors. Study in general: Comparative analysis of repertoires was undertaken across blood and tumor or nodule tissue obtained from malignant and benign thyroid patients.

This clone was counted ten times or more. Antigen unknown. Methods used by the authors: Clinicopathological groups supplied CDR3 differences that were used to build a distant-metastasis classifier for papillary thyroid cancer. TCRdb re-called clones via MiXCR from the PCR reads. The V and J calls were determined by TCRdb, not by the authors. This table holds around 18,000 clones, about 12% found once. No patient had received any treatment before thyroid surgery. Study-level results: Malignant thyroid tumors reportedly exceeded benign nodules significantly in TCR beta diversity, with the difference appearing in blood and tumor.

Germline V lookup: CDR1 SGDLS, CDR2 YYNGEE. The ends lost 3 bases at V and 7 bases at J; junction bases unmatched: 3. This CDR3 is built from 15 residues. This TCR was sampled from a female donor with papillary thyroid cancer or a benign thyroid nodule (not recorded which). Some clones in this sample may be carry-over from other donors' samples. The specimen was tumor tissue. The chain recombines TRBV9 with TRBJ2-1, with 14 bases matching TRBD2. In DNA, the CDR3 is TGTGCCAGCAGCGCCGGGACTAGCGGGAGTAATGAGCAGTTCTTC. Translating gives CASSAGTSGSNEQFF. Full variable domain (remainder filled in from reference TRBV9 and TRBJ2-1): DSGVTQTPKHLITATGQRVTLRCSPRSGDLSVYWYQQSLDQGLQFLIQYYNGEERAKGNILERFSAQQFPDLHSELNLSSLELGDSALYFCASSAGTSGSNEQFFGPGTRLTVL.